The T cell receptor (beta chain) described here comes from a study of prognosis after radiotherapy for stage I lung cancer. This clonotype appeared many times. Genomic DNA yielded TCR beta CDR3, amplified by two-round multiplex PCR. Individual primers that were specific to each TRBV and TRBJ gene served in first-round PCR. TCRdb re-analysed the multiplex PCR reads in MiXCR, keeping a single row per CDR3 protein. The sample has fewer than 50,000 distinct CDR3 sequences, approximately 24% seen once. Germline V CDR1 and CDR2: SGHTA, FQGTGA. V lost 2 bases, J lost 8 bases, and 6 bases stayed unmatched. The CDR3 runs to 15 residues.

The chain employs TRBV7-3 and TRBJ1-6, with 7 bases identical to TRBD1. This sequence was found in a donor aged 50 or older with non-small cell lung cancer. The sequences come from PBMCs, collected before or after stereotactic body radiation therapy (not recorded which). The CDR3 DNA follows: TGTGCCAGCAGCTTACGACAGGGCAGTGATTCACCCCTCCACTTT. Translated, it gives CASSLRQGSDSPLHF.